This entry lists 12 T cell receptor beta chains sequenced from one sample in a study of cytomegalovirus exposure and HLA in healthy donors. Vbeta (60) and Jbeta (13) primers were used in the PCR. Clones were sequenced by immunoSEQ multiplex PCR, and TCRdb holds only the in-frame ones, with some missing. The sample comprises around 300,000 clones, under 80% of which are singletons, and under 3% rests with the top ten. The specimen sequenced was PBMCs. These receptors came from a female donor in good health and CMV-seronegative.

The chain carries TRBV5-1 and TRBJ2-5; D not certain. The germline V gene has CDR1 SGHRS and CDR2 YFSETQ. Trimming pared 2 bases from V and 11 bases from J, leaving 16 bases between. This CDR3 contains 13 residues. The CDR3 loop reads CASSFSGPTEQYF. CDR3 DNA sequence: TGCGCCAGCAGCTTTTCGGGTCCTACGGAGCAGTACTTC. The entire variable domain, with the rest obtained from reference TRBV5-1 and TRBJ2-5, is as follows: KAGVTQTPRYLIKTRGQQVTLSCSPISGHRSVSWYQQTPGQGLQFLFEYFSETQRNKGNFPGRFSGRQFSNSRSEMNVSTLELGDSALYLCASSFSGPTEQYFGPGTRLLVL.

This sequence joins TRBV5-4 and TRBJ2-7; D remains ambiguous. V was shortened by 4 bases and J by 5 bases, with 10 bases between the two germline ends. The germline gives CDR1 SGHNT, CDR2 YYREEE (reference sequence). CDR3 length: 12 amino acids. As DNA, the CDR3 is TGTGCCAGCAGCGGGCCGGCCGACGAGCAGTACTTC. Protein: CASSGPADEQYF.

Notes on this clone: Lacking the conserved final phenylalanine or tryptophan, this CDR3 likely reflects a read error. The CDR3 DNA sequence: TGTGCCAGCGAAAAAGGGGGATACACTGAAGCTTTCCTT. Protein product: CASEKGGYTEAFL. V is TRBV28 and J is TRBJ1-1, with D possibly being TRBD1 (6 bases). There are 13 residues in the CDR3. The germline V and J ends were trimmed by 8 bases and 3 bases, with 13 bases remaining between them. The germline V gene has CDR1 MDHEN and CDR2 SYDVKM.

The DNA for the CDR3 is TGTGCCAGCAGCTTATTGTCGACAGGTCTCTATGGCTACACCTTC. It specifies CASSLLSTGLYGYTF. The chain has TRBV7-6 and TRBJ1-2, with a possible D match to TRBD1 (6 bases). Trimming removed 2 bases from V and 4 bases from J, with 14 bases in between. Germline loops: CDR1 SGHVS, CDR2 FNYEAQ. The CDR3 sequence is 15 residues long.

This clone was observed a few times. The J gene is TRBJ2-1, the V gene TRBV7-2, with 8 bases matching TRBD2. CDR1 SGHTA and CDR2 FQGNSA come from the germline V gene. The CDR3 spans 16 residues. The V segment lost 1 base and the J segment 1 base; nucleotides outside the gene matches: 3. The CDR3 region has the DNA TGTGCCAGCAGCTTAGTAGCGGGACAATCCTACAATGAGCAGTTCTTC. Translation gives CASSLVAGQSYNEQFF.

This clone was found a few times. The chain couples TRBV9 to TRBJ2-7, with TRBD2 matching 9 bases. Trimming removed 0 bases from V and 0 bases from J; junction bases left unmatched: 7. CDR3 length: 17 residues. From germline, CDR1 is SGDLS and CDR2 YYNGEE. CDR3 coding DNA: TGTGCCAGCAGCGTAGATGGAGGCGGGAGGGACTCCTACGAGCAGTACTTC. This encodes CASSVDGGGRDSYEQYF.

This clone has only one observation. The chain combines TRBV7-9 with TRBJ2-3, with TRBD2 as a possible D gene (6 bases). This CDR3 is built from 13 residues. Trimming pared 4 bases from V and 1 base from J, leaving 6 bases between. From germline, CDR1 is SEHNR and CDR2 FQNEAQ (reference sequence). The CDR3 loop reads CASSSSGTDTQYF. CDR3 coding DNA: TGTGCCAGCAGCTCTAGCGGCACAGATACGCAGTATTTT.

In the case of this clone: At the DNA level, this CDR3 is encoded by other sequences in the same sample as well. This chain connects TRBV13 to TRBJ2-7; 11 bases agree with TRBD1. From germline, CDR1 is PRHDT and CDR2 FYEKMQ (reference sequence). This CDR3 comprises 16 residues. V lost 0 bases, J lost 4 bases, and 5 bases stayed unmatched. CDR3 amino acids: CASSLGGQGEIYEQYF. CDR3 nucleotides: TGTGCCAGCAGCTTAGGGGGACAGGGGGAAATTTACGAGCAGTACTTC. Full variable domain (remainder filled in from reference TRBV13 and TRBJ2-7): AAGVIQSPRHLIKEKRETATLKCYPIPRHDTVYWYQQGPGQDPQFLISFYEKMQSDKGSIPDRFSAQQFSDYHSELNMSSLELGDSALYFCASSLGGQGEIYEQYFGPGTRLTVT.

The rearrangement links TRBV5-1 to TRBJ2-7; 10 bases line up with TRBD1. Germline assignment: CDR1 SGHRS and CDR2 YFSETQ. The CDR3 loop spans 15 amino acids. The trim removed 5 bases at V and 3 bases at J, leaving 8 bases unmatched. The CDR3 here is CASSWVGTGVYEQYF. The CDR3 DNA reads TGCGCCAGCAGTTGGGTCGGGACAGGGGTCTACGAGCAGTACTTC.

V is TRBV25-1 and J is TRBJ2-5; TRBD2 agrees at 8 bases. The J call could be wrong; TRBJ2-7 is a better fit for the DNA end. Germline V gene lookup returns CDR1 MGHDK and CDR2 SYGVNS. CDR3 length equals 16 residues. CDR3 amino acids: CASSPRAGESDHEQYF. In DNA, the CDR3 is TGTGCCAGCAGTCCTCGAGCGGGAGAGTCGGACCACGAGCAGTACTTC.

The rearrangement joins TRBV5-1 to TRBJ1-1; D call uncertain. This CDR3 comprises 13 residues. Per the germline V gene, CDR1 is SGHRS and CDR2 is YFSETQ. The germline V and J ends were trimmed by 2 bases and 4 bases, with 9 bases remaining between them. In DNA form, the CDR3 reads TGCGCCAGCAGCTTAGAGGGAATCACTGAAGCTTTCTTT. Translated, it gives CASSLEGITEAFF.

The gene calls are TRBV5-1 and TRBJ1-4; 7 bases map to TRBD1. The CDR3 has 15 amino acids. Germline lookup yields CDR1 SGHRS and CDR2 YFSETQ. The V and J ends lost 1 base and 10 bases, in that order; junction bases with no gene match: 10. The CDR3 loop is CASSLPTGDGGKLFF. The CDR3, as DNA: TGCGCCAGCAGCTTGCCCACAGGGGATGGCGGAAAACTGTTTTTT.